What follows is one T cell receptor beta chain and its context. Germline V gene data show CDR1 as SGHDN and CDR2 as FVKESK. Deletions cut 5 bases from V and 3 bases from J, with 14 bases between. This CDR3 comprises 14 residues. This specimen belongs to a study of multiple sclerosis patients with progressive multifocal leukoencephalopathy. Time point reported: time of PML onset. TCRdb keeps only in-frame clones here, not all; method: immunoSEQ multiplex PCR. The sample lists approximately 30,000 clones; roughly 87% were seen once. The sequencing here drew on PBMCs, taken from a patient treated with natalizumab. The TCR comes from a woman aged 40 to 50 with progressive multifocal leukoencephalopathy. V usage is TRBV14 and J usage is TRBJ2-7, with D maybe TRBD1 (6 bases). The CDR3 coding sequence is TGTGCCAGCAGCGAGAGGGGGACACTCTACGAGCAGTACTTC. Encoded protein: CASSERGTLYEQYF.